Listed here are 6 T cell receptor beta chains from one sample, sequenced in a study of blood T cells in healthy people across ages (dated by TCRdb to between 2014 and 2017). To prepare the library, 5' RACE was applied. Sequencing was performed on an Illumina HiSeq 2500. The second PCR ran for roughly 7 to 12 cycles and used a J-beta primer mix along with a sample-barcoded 5' primer. The public reads were run again by TCRdb, first through fastp at Q25 and then through MiXCR, and only productive beta chains were kept. Duplicate CDR3 protein sequences are folded into a single record with the most common DNA and genes. This sample has about a million distinct CDR3 sequences in its table, and 35% to 40% of those were observed once. The ten top clones hold roughly 13% of the sample. Sequenced sample: blood. The receptors here all came from a man younger than 30 in good health.

As for this clonotype: A read error may be the cause here, since a much bigger clone is one base away. The gene calls are TRBV11-2 and TRBJ2-1; weak D call: TRBD1 (5 bases). The germline V and J ends were trimmed by 8 bases and 7 bases, with 24 bases remaining between them. Germline loops: CDR1 SGHAT, CDR2 FQNNGV. The CDR3 runs to 16 residues. The CDR3 is CASGDRQGISRNEQFF. The DNA of the CDR3 is TGTGCCAGCGGGGATAGGCAGGGTATTAGTAGGAATGAGCAGTTCTTC.

V usage is TRBV12-3 or TRBV12-4 and J usage is TRBJ1-1; D is unclear. The CDR3 has 14 amino acids. With 5 bases removed from V and 4 bases from J, the gap between germline ends came to 14 bases. The CDR3 sequence is CASSASAAATEAFF. For the CDR3, the DNA is TGTGCCAGCAGTGCCTCGGCGGCAGCCACTGAAGCTTTCTTT.

This clonotype has just a few counts. The rearrangement joins TRBV6-6 to TRBJ1-2; 10 bases fit TRBD1. V lost 7 bases to trimming and J lost 8 bases; unmatched junction nucleotides: 10. The CDR3 runs 14 residues. The germline V gene has CDR1 MNHNY and CDR2 SVGAGI (reference sequence). CDR3 sequence reads: CASTRGTGAWGYTF. In DNA, the CDR3 is TGTGCCAGCACTAGAGGGACAGGGGCGTGGGGCTACACCTTC.

This clonotype was seen a few times. The chain combines TRBV18 with TRBJ2-7, with a weak D call TRBD1 (5 bases). TRBJ2-5 matches the DNA end more closely, so the J call is doubtful. This CDR3 has 14 amino acids. Germline CDR1 and CDR2: KGHSH and LQKENI. CDR3 sequence (DNA): TGTGCCAGCTCACCAGCCGGGCTTAGGGGGACCCAGTACTTC. It translates to CASSPAGLRGTQYF.

The gene calls are TRBV28 and TRBJ2-5; the D gene is possibly TRBD1 (5 bases). Germline V CDR1 and CDR2: MDHEN, SYDVKM. The germline V and J ends were trimmed by 6 bases and 0 bases, with 17 bases remaining between them. The CDR3 loop spans 16 amino acids. The CDR3 DNA is TGTGCCAGCAGCTCGACCCCGGACACATACCAAGAGACCCAGTACTTC. Translating gives CASSSTPDTYQETQYF.

Many counts were recorded for this clonotype. Relative to the germline gene, one junction end is altered; a read error may explain this. The rearrangement uses TRBV12-3 or TRBV12-4 and TRBJ2-7, with D unclear. The CDR3 consists of 11 residues. CDR3 DNA: TGTGCCAGCAGCTTAGTTGGCGAGCAGTACTTC. Its translation: CASSLVGEQYF.